These T cell receptor beta chains were read from a single sample in a study of T cell repertoires in cytomegalovirus infection. One entry per CDR3 protein, called by TCRdb with MiXCR from the reads. Of about 200,000 distinct CDR3 sequences in the sample, about a tenth were seen once. The sequencing input was PBMCs. The receptors derive from a human donor in good health (CMV status not recorded). Some clones in this sample may be carry-over from other donors' samples. Each CDR3 is given without its conserved first and last residue.

TRBV7-2	ASSFRRPPNEQY
TRBV5-6	ASSLLAGGPTGELF
TRBV28	ASSLPPGTNLYEQY
TRBV2	ASTGRTNSPLH
TRBV6-2/TRBV6-3	ASSHPSGTSNTYEQY
TRBV7-2	ASSLGTSGRAFYEQY
TRBV7-2	ASSLSGAINQPQH
TRBV27	ASSPAGLTTNEQF
TRBV6-2/TRBV6-3	ASTRAGTGELF
TRBV4-3	ASSQGSSSGGTSDAQY
TRBV29-1	SVMGTGTYNEQF
TRBV5-5	ASRAGLGGSADTEAF
TRBV7-8	ASSFERGNVDTGELF
TRBV6-4	ASRPTGAGADTQY
TRBV12-3/TRBV12-4	ASSFRGRAGSLF
TRBV12-3/TRBV12-4	ASSLKGDTEAF
TRBV29-1	SVVGGSNGPQH
TRBV7-3	ASSLVGSGGHNEQF
TRBV7-2	ASSLGLAGFSSYNEQF
TRBV7-2	ASSPGPGGYGYT
TRBV7-2	ASSLVRPPYEQY
TRBV20-1	SAREKFSYEQY
TRBV28	ASSLLGSGNTIY
TRBV15	ATSRAHSPGNTIY
TRBV7-2	ASSLGSSYNEQF
TRBV28	ASSLLSREAF
TRBV12-3/TRBV12-4	ASSFDSPYEQY